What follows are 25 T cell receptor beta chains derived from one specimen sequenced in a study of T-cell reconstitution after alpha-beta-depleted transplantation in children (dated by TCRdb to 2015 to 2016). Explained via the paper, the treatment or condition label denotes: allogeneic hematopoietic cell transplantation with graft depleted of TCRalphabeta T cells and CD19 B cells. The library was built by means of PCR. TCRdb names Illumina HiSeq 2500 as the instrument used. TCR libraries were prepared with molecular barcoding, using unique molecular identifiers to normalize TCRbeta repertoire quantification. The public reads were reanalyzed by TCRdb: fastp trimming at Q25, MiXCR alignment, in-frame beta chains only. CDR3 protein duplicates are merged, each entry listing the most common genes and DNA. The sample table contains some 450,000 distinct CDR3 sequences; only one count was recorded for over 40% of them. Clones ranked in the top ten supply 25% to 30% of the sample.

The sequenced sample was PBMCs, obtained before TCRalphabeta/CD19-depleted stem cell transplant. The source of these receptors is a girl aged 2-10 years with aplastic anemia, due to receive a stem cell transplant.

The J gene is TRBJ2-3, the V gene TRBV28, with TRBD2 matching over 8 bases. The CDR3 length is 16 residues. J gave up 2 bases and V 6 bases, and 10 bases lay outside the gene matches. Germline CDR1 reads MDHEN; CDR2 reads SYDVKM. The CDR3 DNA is TGTGCCAGCAGGCCTCCAGGCGGGGGGACCACAGATACGCAGTATTTT. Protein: CASRPPGGGTTDTQYF.

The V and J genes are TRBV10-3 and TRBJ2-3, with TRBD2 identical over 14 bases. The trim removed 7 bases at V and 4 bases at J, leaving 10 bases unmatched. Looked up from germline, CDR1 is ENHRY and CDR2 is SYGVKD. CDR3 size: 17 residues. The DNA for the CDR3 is TGTGCCATCAAGGGGACTAGCGGGAGTGGGGCCGCAGATACGCAGTATTTT. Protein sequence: CAIKGTSGSGAADTQYF.

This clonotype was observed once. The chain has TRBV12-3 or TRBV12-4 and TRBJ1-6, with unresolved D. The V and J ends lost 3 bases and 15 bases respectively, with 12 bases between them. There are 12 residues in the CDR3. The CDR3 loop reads CASSLKALVLHF. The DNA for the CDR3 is TGTGCCAGCAGTTTGAAGGCCTTGGTCCTCCACTTT.

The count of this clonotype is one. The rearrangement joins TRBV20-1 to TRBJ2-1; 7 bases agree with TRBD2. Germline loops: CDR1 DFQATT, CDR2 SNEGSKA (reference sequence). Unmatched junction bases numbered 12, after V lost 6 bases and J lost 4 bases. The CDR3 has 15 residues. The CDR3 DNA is TGCAGTGCCCCGAAGGCGGGAGACGCGTACAATGAGCAGTTCTTC. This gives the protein CSAPKAGDAYNEQFF.

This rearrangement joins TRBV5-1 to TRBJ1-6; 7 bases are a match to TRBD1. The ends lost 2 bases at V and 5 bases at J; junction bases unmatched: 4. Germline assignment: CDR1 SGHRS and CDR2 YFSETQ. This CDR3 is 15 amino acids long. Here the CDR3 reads CASSLQGRNNSPLHF. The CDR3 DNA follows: TGCGCCAGCAGCTTACAGGGGAGAAATAATTCACCCCTCCACTTT.

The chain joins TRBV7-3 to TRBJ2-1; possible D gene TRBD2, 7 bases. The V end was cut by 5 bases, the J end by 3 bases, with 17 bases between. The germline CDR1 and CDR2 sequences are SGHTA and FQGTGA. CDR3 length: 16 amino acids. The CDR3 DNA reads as TGTGCCAGCAGCCCAAAAGGGGGGGAGGGCTACAATGAGCAGTTCTTC. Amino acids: CASSPKGGEGYNEQFF.

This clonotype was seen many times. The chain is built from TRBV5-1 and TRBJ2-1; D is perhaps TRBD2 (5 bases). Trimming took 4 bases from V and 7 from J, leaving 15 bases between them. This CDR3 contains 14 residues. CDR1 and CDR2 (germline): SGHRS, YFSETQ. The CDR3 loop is CASSVTAGRNEQFF. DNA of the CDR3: TGCGCCAGCAGCGTGACCGCGGGTCGGAATGAGCAGTTCTTC.

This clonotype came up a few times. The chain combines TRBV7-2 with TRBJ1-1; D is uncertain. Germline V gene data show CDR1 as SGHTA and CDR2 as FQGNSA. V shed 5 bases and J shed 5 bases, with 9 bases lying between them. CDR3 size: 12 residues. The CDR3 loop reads CASSGFGTEAFF. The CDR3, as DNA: TGTGCCAGCAGCGGATTCGGGACTGAAGCTTTCTTT.

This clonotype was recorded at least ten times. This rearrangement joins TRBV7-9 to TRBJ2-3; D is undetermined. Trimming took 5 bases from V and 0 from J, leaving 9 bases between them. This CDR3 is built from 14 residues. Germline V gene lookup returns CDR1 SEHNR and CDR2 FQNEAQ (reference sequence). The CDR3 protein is CASSQLKSTDTQYF. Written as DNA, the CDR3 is TGTGCCAGCAGCCAACTAAAAAGCACAGATACGCAGTATTTT.

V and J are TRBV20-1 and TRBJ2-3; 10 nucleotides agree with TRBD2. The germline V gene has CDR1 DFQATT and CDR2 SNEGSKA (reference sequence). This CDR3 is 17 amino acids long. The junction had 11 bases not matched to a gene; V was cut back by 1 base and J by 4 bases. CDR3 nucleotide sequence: TGCAGTGCTAGAGTGCTCCTACTAGCGGGAAGGGCAGATACGCAGTATTTT. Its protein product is CSARVLLLAGRADTQYF.

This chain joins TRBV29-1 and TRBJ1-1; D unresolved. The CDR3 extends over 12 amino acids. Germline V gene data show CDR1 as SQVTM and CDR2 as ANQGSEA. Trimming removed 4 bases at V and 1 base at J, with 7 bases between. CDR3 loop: CSVAVTNTEAFF. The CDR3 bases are TGCAGCGTTGCGGTAACGAACACTGAAGCTTTCTTT. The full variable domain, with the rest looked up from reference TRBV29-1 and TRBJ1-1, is SAVISQKPSRDICQRGTSLTIQCQVDSQVTMMFWYRQQPGQSLTLIATANQGSEATYESGFVIDKFPISRPNLTFSTLTVSNMSPEDSSIYLCSVAVTNTEAFFGQGTRLTVV.

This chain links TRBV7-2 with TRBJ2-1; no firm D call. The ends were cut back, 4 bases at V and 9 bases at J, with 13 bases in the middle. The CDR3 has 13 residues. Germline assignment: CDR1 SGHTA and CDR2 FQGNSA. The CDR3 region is CASSSTQVSEQFF. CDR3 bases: TGTGCCAGCAGCTCGACCCAGGTATCTGAGCAGTTCTTC. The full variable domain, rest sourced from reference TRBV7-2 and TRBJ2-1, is GAGVSQSPSNKVTEKGKDVELRCDPISGHTALYWYRQSLGQGLEFLIYFQGNSAPDKSGLPSDRFSAERTGGSVSTLTIQRTQQEDSAVYLCASSSTQVSEQFFGPGTRLTVL.

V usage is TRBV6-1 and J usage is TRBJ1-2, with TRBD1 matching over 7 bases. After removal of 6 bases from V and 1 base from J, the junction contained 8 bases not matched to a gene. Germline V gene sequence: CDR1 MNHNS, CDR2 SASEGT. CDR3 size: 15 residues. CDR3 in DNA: TGTGCCAGCAGCGACATCCGGGACAGTAACTATGGCTACACCTTC. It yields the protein CASSDIRDSNYGYTF.

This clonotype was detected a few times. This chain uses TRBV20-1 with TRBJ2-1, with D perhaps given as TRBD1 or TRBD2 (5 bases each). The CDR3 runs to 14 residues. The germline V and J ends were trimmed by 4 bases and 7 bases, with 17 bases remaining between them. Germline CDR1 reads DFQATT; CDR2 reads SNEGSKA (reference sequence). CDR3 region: CSATGRSVVNEQFF. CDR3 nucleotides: TGCAGTGCTACGGGACGATCGGTTGTGAATGAGCAGTTCTTC.

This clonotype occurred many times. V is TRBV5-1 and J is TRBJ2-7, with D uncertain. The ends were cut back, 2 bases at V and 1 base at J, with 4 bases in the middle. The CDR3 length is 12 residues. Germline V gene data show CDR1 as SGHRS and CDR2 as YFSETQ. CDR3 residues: CASSFSSYEQYF. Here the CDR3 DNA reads TGCGCCAGCAGCTTTTCATCCTACGAGCAGTACTTC.

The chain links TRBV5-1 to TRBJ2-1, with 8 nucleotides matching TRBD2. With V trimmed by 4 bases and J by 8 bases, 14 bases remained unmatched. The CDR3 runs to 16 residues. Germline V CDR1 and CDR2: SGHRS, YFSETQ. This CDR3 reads CASSPLGGRPLDEQFF. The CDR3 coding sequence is TGCGCCAGCAGCCCGCTGGGCGGGAGGCCCCTGGATGAGCAGTTCTTC. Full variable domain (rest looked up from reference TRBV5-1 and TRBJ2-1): KAGVTQTPRYLIKTRGQQVTLSCSPISGHRSVSWYQQTPGQGLQFLFEYFSETQRNKGNFPGRFSGRQFSNSRSEMNVSTLELGDSALYLCASSPLGGRPLDEQFFGPGTRLTVL.

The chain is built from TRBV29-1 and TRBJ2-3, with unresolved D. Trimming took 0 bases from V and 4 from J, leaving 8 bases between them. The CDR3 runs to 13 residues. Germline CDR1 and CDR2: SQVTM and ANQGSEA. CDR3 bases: TGCAGCGTTGAAGATCATAGGGCAGATACGCAGTATTTT. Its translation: CSVEDHRADTQYF.

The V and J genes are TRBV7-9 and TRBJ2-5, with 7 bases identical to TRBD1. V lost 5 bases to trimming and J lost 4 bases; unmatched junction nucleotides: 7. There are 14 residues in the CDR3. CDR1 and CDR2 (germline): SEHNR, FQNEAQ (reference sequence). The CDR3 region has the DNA TGTGCCAGCAGCCCCGGGACAGTCGGAGAGACCCAGTACTTC. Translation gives CASSPGTVGETQYF.

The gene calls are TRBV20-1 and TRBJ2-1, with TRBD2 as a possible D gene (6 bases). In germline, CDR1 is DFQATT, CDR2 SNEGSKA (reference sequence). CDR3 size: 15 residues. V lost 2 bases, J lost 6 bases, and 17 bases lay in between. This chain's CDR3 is CSARKSGLDLNEQFF. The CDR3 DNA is TGCAGTGCTAGAAAATCGGGACTGGACCTCAATGAGCAGTTCTTC.

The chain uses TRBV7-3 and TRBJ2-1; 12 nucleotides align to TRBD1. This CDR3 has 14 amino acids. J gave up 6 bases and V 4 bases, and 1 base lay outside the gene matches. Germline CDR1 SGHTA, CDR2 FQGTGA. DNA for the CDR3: TGTGCCAGCAGCTCGGGACAGGGGGCCAATGAGCAGTTCTTC. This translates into CASSSGQGANEQFF.

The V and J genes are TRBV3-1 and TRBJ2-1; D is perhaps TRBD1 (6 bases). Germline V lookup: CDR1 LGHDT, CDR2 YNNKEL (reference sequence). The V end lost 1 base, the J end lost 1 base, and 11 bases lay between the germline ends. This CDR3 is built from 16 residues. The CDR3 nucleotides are TGTGCCAGCAGCCAAGTATGGGGGCGGTCCTACAATGAGCAGTTCTTC. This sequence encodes CASSQVWGRSYNEQFF.

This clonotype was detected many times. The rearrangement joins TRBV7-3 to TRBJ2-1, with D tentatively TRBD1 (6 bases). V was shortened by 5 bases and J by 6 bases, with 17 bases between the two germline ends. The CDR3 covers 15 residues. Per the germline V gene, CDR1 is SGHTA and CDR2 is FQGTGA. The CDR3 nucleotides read TGTGCCAGCAGCCCCAAGGGGGATTGGGGCAATGAGCAGTTCTTC. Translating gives CASSPKGDWGNEQFF.

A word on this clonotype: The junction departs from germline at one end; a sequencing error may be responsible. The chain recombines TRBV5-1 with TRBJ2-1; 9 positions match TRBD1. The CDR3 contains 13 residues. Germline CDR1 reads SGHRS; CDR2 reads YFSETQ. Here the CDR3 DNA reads TGTGCCAGCAGCTCCGACAGGGGGAATGAGCAGTTCTTC. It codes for CASSSDRGNEQFF.

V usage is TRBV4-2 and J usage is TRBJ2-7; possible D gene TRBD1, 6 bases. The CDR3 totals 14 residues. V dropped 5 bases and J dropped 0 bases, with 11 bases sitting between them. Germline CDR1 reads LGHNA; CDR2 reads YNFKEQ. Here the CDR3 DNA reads TGTGCCAGCAGCGGTCGGGACACCTCCTACGAGCAGTACTTC. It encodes CASSGRDTSYEQYF.

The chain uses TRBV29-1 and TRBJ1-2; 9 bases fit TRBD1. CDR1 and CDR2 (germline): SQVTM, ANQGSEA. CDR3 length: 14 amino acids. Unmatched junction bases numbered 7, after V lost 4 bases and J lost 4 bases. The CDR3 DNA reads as TGCAGCGTTGGGGTCTCACAGGGGGCCTATGGCTACACCTTC. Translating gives CSVGVSQGAYGYTF.